Following are 26 T cell receptor beta chains from one sample sequenced in a study of shared clonotypes between healthy human individuals. Positive CCR7 selection of CD45RO-negative cells yielded the naive CD8 cells, and terminally differentiated effector memory CD45RA+ cells were excluded. Data came from immunoSEQ multiplex PCR; TCRdb stores just in-frame clones and leaves some out. The sample lists over 2,000,000 clones; about 94% were seen once. The sequencing sample was made of naive CD8+ T cells from PBMCs. Source of these receptors: a man aged 18 to 30 in good health. Some clones in this sample may be carry-over from other donors' samples.

This clone was seen more than once but under ten times. The gene calls are TRBV28 and TRBJ1-1, with D perhaps matching TRBD1 (5 bases). This CDR3 contains 13 residues. CDR1 and CDR2 (germline): MDHEN, SYDVKM. V was clipped by 7 bases and J by 1 base, with 10 bases between them. The CDR3 coding sequence is TGTGCCAGCACCGGGACCGAGAACACTGAAGCTTTCTTT. Its protein product is CASTGTENTEAFF.

The gene calls are TRBV7-9 and TRBJ2-2; D is uncertain. The CDR3 has 12 residues. Trimming removed 1 base from V and 7 bases from J, with 4 bases in between. CDR1 and CDR2 from the germline V gene are SEHNR and FQNEAQ (reference sequence). The CDR3 sequence: CASSLDGGELFF. The CDR3 coding sequence is TGTGCCAGCAGCTTAGATGGCGGGGAGCTGTTTTTT. Using reference TRBV7-9 and TRBJ2-2 for the parts outside the CDR3, the full variable domain is DTGVSQNPRHKITKRGQNVTFRCDPISEHNRLYWYRQTLGQGPEFLTYFQNEAQLEKSRLLSDRFSAERPKGSFSTLEIQRTEQGDSAMYLCASSLDGGELFFGEGSRLTVL.

The chain recombines TRBV6-6 with TRBJ2-7; the D gene is possibly TRBD1 (6 bases). CDR1 and CDR2 from the germline V gene are MNHNY and SVGAGI (reference sequence). The length of the CDR3 is 13 residues. Between the trimmed V and J ends, which lost 1 base and 5 bases, there was a span of 9 bases. CDR3 loop: CASSYFRTDEQYF. The CDR3 DNA is TGTGCCAGCAGTTACTTTCGGACAGACGAGCAGTACTTC.

The chain uses TRBV27 and TRBJ2-7; D not resolved. This CDR3 contains 14 residues. Trimming took off 4 bases at V and 4 bases at J, with 14 bases between the two ends. CDR1 and CDR2 (germline): MNHEY, SMNVEV (reference sequence). The CDR3 sequence: CASSSRPPKYEQYF. The CDR3 nucleotides read TGTGCCAGCAGTTCTAGACCCCCTAAGTACGAGCAGTACTTC.

The chain is built from TRBV10-3 and TRBJ2-1; 11 nucleotides agree with TRBD2. The CDR3 has 14 residues. The junction had 9 bases not matched to a gene; V was cut back by 10 bases and J by 7 bases. Per the germline V gene, CDR1 is ENHRY and CDR2 is SYGVKD. As DNA, the CDR3 is TGTGCCACGACGACTAGCGGGGTAGGGAATGAGCAGTTCTTC. The encoded protein is CATTTSGVGNEQFF.

The chain links TRBV28 to TRBJ2-3; 10 nucleotides line up with TRBD2. This CDR3 is 17 amino acids long. CDR1 MDHEN and CDR2 SYDVKM come from the germline V gene. V gave up 2 bases and J gave up 6 bases; unmatched junction bases: 11. CDR3 sequence reads: CASSLQRAGGPGDTQYF. The CDR3 DNA sequence: TGTGCCAGCAGTTTACAGCGAGCGGGAGGGCCTGGCGATACGCAGTATTTT. Based on the CDR3 plus reference TRBV28 and TRBJ2-3, the full variable domain is DVKVTQSSRYLVKRTGEKVFLECVQDMDHENMFWYRQDPGLGLRLIYFSYDVKMKEKGDIPEGYSVSREKKERFSLILESASTNQTSMYLCASSLQRAGGPGDTQYFGPGTRLTVL.

The V and J genes are TRBV7-8 and TRBJ2-2; D perhaps matches TRBD2 (6 bases). The CDR3 runs 16 residues. The V end was cut by 1 base, the J end by 4 bases, with 13 bases between. Germline V CDR1 and CDR2: SGHVS, FQNEAQ. The CDR3 nucleotides read TGTGCCAGCAGCTTAGATTGGGGGGAAATCACCGGGGAGCTGTTTTTT. The encoded protein is CASSLDWGEITGELFF.

V and J are TRBV27 and TRBJ2-1; D is possibly TRBD2 (6 bases). The CDR3 has 15 residues. CDR1 is MNHEY, CDR2 SMNVEV, per germline (reference sequence). V was trimmed by 5 bases and J by 6 bases, leaving 17 bases between them. CDR3 DNA: TGTGCCAGCAGTCCGGGGATGACTAGGCGCAATGAGCAGTTCTTC. It codes for CASSPGMTRRNEQFF.

The chain recombines TRBV15 with TRBJ2-3, with 7 bases lining up with TRBD2. Germline CDR1 is LNHNV and CDR2 is YYDKDF (reference sequence). The J segment lost 5 bases and the V segment lost 2 bases, leaving 13 bases of the junction unmatched. The CDR3 runs 17 residues. The CDR3 sequence is CATSRRFGGGRLDTQYF. CDR3 in DNA: TGTGCCACCAGCAGACGGTTTGGGGGAGGGAGGTTAGATACGCAGTATTTT.

The genes are TRBV9 and TRBJ2-7; perhaps TRBD2 as D (5 bases). Trimming cost V 0 bases and J 0 bases, with 13 bases left between them. The V gene's germline CDR1 is SGDLS and CDR2 YYNGEE. This CDR3 comprises 16 residues. CDR3 DNA sequence: TGTGCCAGCAGCGTAGCTCAGAAAACTAGCTCCTACGAGCAGTACTTC. This translates into CASSVAQKTSSYEQYF.

The V call is TRBV6-1, the J call TRBJ2-3; D unresolved. Trimming removed 0 bases from V and 7 bases from J, with 11 bases in between. Germline loops: CDR1 MNHNS, CDR2 SASEGT. The CDR3 contains 14 residues. In DNA, the CDR3 is TGTGCCAGCAGTGAAGCAATCAGGATGAATACGCAGTATTTT. The encoded protein is CASSEAIRMNTQYF.

In this sample, this clone turned up once. The gene calls are TRBV28 and TRBJ2-5; weak D call: TRBD2 (6 bases). Germline V gene lookup returns CDR1 MDHEN and CDR2 SYDVKM. The length of the CDR3 is 13 residues. V was clipped by 3 bases and J by 5 bases, with 10 bases between them. CDR3 nucleotides: TGTGCCAGCAGTTTGCTAGGAGGGGAGACCCAGTACTTC. Amino acids: CASSLLGGETQYF.

The chain joins TRBV28 to TRBJ2-7; no clear D. The germline gives CDR1 MDHEN, CDR2 SYDVKM. The CDR3 sequence is 18 residues long. Trimming took 7 bases from V and 3 from J, leaving 28 bases between them. The CDR3 coding sequence is TGTGCCAGCAAGCCCTACCCCATCCGGGCTGGATATCTCTACGAGCAGTACTTC. Its protein product is CASKPYPIRAGYLYEQYF.

The chain joins TRBV27 to TRBJ2-1, with D perhaps TRBD2 (6 bases). The V gene's germline CDR1 is MNHEY and CDR2 SMNVEV (reference sequence). V dropped 5 bases and J dropped 10 bases, with 21 bases sitting between them. The CDR3 spans 15 residues. DNA for the CDR3: TGTGCCAGCAGTACCGGGGACTGGGCGGGGAACGAGCAGTTCTTC. It specifies CASSTGDWAGNEQFF.

The V call is TRBV27, the J call TRBJ2-2; 9 bases agree with TRBD1. The germline gives CDR1 MNHEY, CDR2 SMNVEV (reference sequence). This CDR3 is 14 amino acids long. Trimming cost V 4 bases and J 7 bases; bases outside gene matches: 4. CDR3 sequence (DNA): TGTGCCAGCAGTTGGGGACAGGGCCACGGGGAGCTGTTTTTT. Its protein is CASSWGQGHGELFF.

Notes on this clone: Other DNA sequences in this sample translate to the same CDR3. The chain combines TRBV27 with TRBJ2-7, with 10 positions matching TRBD2. With V trimmed by 0 bases and J by 2 bases, 4 bases remained unmatched. Germline CDR1 MNHEY, CDR2 SMNVEV (reference sequence). This CDR3 is 16 amino acids long. In DNA, the CDR3 is TGTGCCAGCAGTTTATCGGGCCTAGCGGGAGCCTACGAGCAGTACTTC. Encoded protein: CASSLSGLAGAYEQYF.

The CDR3 loop is CASSLYRGRSNTGELFF. CDR3 DNA sequence: TGTGCCAGCAGCTTATATAGGGGGCGGTCGAACACCGGGGAGCTGTTTTTT. The chain has TRBV7-9 and TRBJ2-2; 7 bases are shared with TRBD1. Germline CDR1 and CDR2: SEHNR and FQNEAQ (reference sequence). V gave up 2 bases and J gave up 0 bases; unmatched junction bases: 6. The CDR3 sequence is 17 residues long.

The chain recombines TRBV11-2 with TRBJ1-1, with 8 bases aligning to TRBD1. The CDR3 sequence is 14 residues long. Trimming at V came to 5 bases and at J to 3 bases, leaving 5 bases not matched to a gene. CDR1 and CDR2 (germline): SGHAT, FQNNGV. CDR3 sequence: CASSDRGGDTEAFF. Here the CDR3 DNA reads TGTGCCAGCAGCGACAGGGGAGGGGACACTGAAGCTTTCTTT.

The V gene is TRBV29-1, the J gene TRBJ2-1; D is tentatively TRBD1 or TRBD2 (5 bases each). The CDR3 has 14 residues. Trimming removed 3 bases at V and 5 bases at J, with 14 bases between. Germline values: CDR1 SQVTM, CDR2 ANQGSEA. CDR3 sequence (DNA): TGCAGCGTTGAGTCGAGGGCCAGGGACAATGAGCAGTTCTTC. Translation gives CSVESRARDNEQFF.

The chain joins TRBV29-1 to TRBJ2-3; 10 nucleotides align to TRBD2. V trimming: 8 bases; J trimming: 5 bases; junction bases outside the gene matches: 13. The CDR3 totals 15 residues. Germline V gene sequence: CDR1 SQVTM, CDR2 ANQGSEA. CDR3 nucleotides: TGCAGCCCTCGAGGAATAAGCGGGAGGGGAGATACGCAGTATTTT. Amino acid sequence: CSPRGISGRGDTQYF.

This chain connects TRBV15 to TRBJ2-5; D unresolved. Germline V lookup: CDR1 LNHNV, CDR2 YYDKDF (reference sequence). CDR3 length equals 13 residues. Trimming stripped 1 base from V and 3 bases from J, with 6 bases between. CDR3 nucleotides: TGTGCCACCAGCAGAGCGGCTGAAGAGACCCAGTACTTC. Its protein is CATSRAAEETQYF.

The chain has TRBV10-2 and TRBJ2-7; 8 bases are a match to TRBD2. CDR1 is WSHSY, CDR2 SAAADI, per germline. V trimming: 7 bases; J trimming: 2 bases; junction bases outside the gene matches: 10. CDR3 length: 15 amino acids. In DNA form, the CDR3 reads TGCGCCAGCATCTCTGGGGCGGGAGGAACCTACGAGCAGTACTTC. The encoded protein is CASISGAGGTYEQYF.

V is TRBV4-3 and J is TRBJ1-2; D gene unclear. This CDR3 spans 17 amino acids. Germline values: CDR1 LGHNA, CDR2 YSLEER. V was shortened by 0 bases and J by 3 bases, with 17 bases between the two germline ends. The CDR3 bases are TGCGCCAGCAGCCAAGAAGTGGCAGTTCTACCCTACTATGGCTACACCTTC. Amino acids: CASSQEVAVLPYYGYTF.

The V gene is TRBV4-3, the J gene TRBJ2-5; D uncertain. The DNA end is a closer match to TRBJ2-7, so the J assignment may be wrong. The length of the CDR3 is 12 residues. Germline V lookup: CDR1 LGHNA, CDR2 YSLEER. This CDR3 reads CASSQDFHEQYF. In DNA, the CDR3 is TGCGCCAGCAGCCAAGATTTCCACGAGCAGTACTTC.

The chain employs TRBV9 and TRBJ2-1; TRBD2 matches at 7 bases. The V gene's germline CDR1 is SGDLS and CDR2 YYNGEE. This CDR3 spans 16 amino acids. V gave up 3 bases and J gave up 5 bases; unmatched junction bases: 11. This CDR3 is CASSEGRGRADNEQFF. The CDR3 nucleotides are TGTGCCAGCAGCGAGGGGCGAGGGAGGGCCGACAATGAGCAGTTCTTC.

This chain links TRBV19 with TRBJ2-7; 13 nucleotides line up with TRBD2. The CDR3 is 16 amino acids. With V trimmed by 8 bases and J by 5 bases, 12 bases remained unmatched. CDR1 is LNHDA, CDR2 SQIVND, per germline (reference sequence). CDR3 sequence reads: CASSLAGGPFVDEQYF. DNA for the CDR3: TGTGCCAGTTCACTAGCGGGAGGGCCGTTCGTAGACGAGCAGTACTTC. Full variable domain (remainder filled in from reference TRBV19 and TRBJ2-7): DGGITQSPKYLFRKEGQNVTLSCEQNLNHDAMYWYRQDPGQGLRLIYYSQIVNDFQKGDIAEGYSVSREKKESFPLTVTSAQKNPTAFYLCASSLAGGPFVDEQYFGPGTRLTVT.